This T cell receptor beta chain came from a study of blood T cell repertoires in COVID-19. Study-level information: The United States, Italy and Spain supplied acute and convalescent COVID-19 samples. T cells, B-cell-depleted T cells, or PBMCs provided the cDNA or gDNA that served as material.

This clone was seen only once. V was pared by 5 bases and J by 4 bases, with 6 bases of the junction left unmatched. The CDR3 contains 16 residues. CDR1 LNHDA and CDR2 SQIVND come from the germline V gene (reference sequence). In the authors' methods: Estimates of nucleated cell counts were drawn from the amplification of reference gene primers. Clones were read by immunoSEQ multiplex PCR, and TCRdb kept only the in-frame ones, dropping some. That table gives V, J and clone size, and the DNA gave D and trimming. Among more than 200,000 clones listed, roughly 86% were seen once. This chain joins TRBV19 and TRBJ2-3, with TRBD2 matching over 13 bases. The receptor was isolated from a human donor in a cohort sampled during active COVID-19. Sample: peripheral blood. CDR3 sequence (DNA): TGTGCCAGTAGTTCACTAGCGGGGGGGATGGCAGATACGCAGTATTTT. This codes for CASSSLAGGMADTQYF.